This T cell receptor (beta chain) was profiled in a study of technical replicates of blood from a handful of donors. The CDR3 length is 17 residues. J was trimmed by 3 bases and V by 6 bases; bases with no gene match: 10. From germline, CDR1 is MGHRA and CDR2 YSYEKL. Using immunoSEQ multiplex PCR, the repertoire was profiled, and TCRdb retains in-frame clones only, with some absent. The sample has 60,000 to 90,000 clones, 97% seen once. The sequence derives from a human donor in good health. Sequencing was performed on T cells isolated from PBMCs. This chain uses TRBV4-1 with TRBJ2-2; 10 positions match TRBD1. This chain's CDR3 is CASRGWDRGRDTGELFF. DNA of the CDR3: TGCGCCAGCAGGGGCTGGGACAGGGGTCGCGACACCGGGGAGCTGTTTTTT.